This record looks at one TCR beta chain sequence and its context. The antigen is unknown. V lost 6 bases and J lost 6; bases outside the gene matches: 10. The V gene's germline CDR1 is SQVTM and CDR2 ANQGSEA. The CDR3 runs to 14 residues. The sample originates from a study of cytomegalovirus exposure and HLA in healthy donors. Study outcomes and limitations: Reportedly, diagnosis of cytomegalovirus status by the classifier showed high specificity and sensitivity.

PCR employed 60 Vbeta and 13 Jbeta primers. The protocol was immunoSEQ multiplex PCR, while the TCRdb copy is restricted to in-frame clones and leaves out a portion. The sample has about 120,000 clones, about three quarters seen once. This chain connects TRBV29-1 to TRBJ2-2; 7 positions agree with TRBD1. The sequence was obtained from a man younger than 45 in good health and CMV-seronegative. Sequencing was done on a sample of PBMCs. The CDR3 is CSVAPDRVAGELFF. CDR3 nucleotides: TGCAGCGTCGCACCTGACAGGGTCGCCGGGGAGCTGTTTTTT.